This TCR beta chain was obtained from a study of T cell responses to AZD1222 COVID-19 vaccine. The ends lost 4 bases at V and 2 bases at J; junction bases unmatched: 5. Germline CDR1 and CDR2: SGHTS and YDEGEE. The CDR3 loop spans 16 amino acids. This clone was counted once. Assay: immunoSEQ multiplex PCR; the TCRdb copy retains only in-frame clones and omits some. The data hold about 150,000 clones, with about 95% observed a single time. This clonotype originated in an adult in good health. This specimen consisted of peripheral blood, obtained on day 0 of AZD1222 vaccination. The V and J genes are TRBV5-8 and TRBJ2-4; the match to TRBD1 covers 11 bases. The CDR3 reads CASSRGQGASKNIQYF. The DNA of the CDR3 is TGTGCCAGCAGCCGAGGACAGGGGGCGTCCAAAAACATTCAGTACTTC.